The T cell receptor beta chain described here comes from a study of shared T cell receptors in the human thymus. The method was immunoSEQ multiplex PCR; TCRdb's version includes in-frame clones alone and lacks a portion of them. The sample has 550,000 to 800,000 clones; approximately 85% are singletons. The CDR3 extends over 17 amino acids. The germline gives CDR1 LGHNT, CDR2 FRNRAP. V was pared by 0 bases and J by 4 bases, with 15 bases between. These same records also appear under a second study, on human thymus T cells.

The chain joins TRBV12-5 to TRBJ2-2; the D gene is possibly TRBD1 (6 bases). This receptor was obtained from a girl under two years old with a congenital heart defect. Sequenced: thymocytes. CDR3 loop: CASGLVQGPKRTGELFF. For the CDR3, the DNA is TGTGCTAGTGGTTTGGTACAGGGACCAAAGCGCACCGGGGAGCTGTTTTTT.